One and the same sample provided the 24 T cell receptor beta chains below, sequenced in a study of T cells in Graves' hyperthyroidism and ophthalmopathy. RNA transcripts provided the source from which TCR beta CDR3 regions were amplified. An initial round of RT-PCR targeting the TCR CDR3 relied on the HTBI primer set. TCRdb re-analysed the multiplex PCR reads in MiXCR, keeping a single row per CDR3 protein. The sample contains fewer than 550,000 distinct CDR3 sequences, 15% to 18% of which appear only once. The sample comprised blood. These receptors came from a woman between 18 and 30 years old with Graves' hyperthyroidism.

In its sample, this clonotype was seen a few times. The J gene is TRBJ2-2, the V gene TRBV18; 7 nucleotides align to TRBD1. CDR3 size: 16 residues. The trim removed 0 bases at V and 2 bases at J, leaving 3 bases unmatched. Germline-derived CDR1 and CDR2 are KGHSH and LQKENI. This CDR3 is CASSPPGTVNTGELFF. The CDR3, as DNA: TGTGCCAGCTCACCACCCGGGACAGTAAACACCGGGGAGCTGTTTTTT.

V and J are TRBV10-3 and TRBJ2-1; 14 positions agree with TRBD2. The V segment lost 6 bases and the J segment 1 base; nucleotides outside the gene matches: 5. The CDR3 covers 17 residues. CDR1 ENHRY and CDR2 SYGVKD come from the germline V gene. As DNA, the CDR3 is TGTGCCATCAGGACTAGCGGGGGGGCCCCTTCCTACAATGAGCAGTTCTTC. It is translated as CAIRTSGGAPSYNEQFF.

As DNA, the CDR3 is TGTGCCATCAGTGAGCGGTGGGAGGATAGGAATGAGCAGTTCTTC. This translates into CAISERWEDRNEQFF. The chain has TRBV10-3 and TRBJ2-1, with TRBD2 as a possible D gene (6 bases). This CDR3 contains 15 residues. V lost 2 bases, J lost 7 bases, and 15 bases lay in between. CDR1 and CDR2 (germline): ENHRY, SYGVKD.

V is TRBV28 and J is TRBJ2-7; 12 bases line up with TRBD1. Germline CDR1 is MDHEN and CDR2 is SYDVKM. The CDR3 covers 15 residues. V trimming: 8 bases; J trimming: 5 bases; junction bases outside the gene matches: 10. Here the CDR3 reads CASGGTGGFSHEQYF. CDR3 coding DNA: TGTGCCAGCGGTGGGACAGGGGGCTTTTCCCACGAGCAGTACTTC.

This clonotype occurred many times. The CDR3 DNA is TGTGCCAGCACCCCCTGGCCCAGTGGGAGCACAGATACGCAGTATTTT. It specifies CASTPWPSGSTDTQYF. This chain links TRBV11-2 with TRBJ2-3; D not certain. The length of the CDR3 is 16 residues. Trimming removed 7 bases at V and 0 bases at J, with 17 bases between. The germline V gene encodes CDR1 SGHAT and CDR2 FQNNGV.

This clonotype was observed at least ten times. J is TRBJ1-1 and V is TRBV12-3 or TRBV12-4; perhaps TRBD1 as D (5 bases). V lost 2 bases, J lost 1 base, and 11 bases lay in between. The CDR3 runs 15 residues. As DNA, the CDR3 is TGTGCCAGCAGTTTACTCGGGACGGGGAACACTGAAGCTTTCTTT. It specifies CASSLLGTGNTEAFF.

This clonotype was seen ten or more times. The rearrangement links TRBV27 to TRBJ1-5, with D unclear. This CDR3 is 15 amino acids long. The V gene lost 3 bases and the J gene lost 1 base, with 10 bases spanning the gap. Germline-derived CDR1 and CDR2 are MNHEY and SMNVEV (reference sequence). The CDR3 is CASSFGRGSNQPQHF. CDR3 nucleotides: TGTGCCAGCAGTTTTGGCCGGGGAAGCAATCAGCCCCAGCATTTT.

This clonotype was seen more than once but under ten times. The chain joins TRBV6-1 to TRBJ1-5, with 7 positions matching TRBD1. The V and J ends lost 5 bases and 2 bases, in that order; junction bases with no gene match: 6. Germline V gene data show CDR1 as MNHNS and CDR2 as SASEGT. This CDR3 region has 15 residues. CDR3 residues: CASSTQGVGNQPQHF. CDR3 coding DNA: TGTGCCAGCAGTACGCAGGGGGTAGGCAATCAGCCCCAGCATTTT.

This clonotype was seen at least ten times. V and J are TRBV7-3 and TRBJ2-5; the match to TRBD1 covers 8 bases. The germline V gene has CDR1 SGHTA and CDR2 FQGTGA. V lost 5 bases, J lost 2 bases, and 7 bases stayed unmatched. The CDR3 contains 15 residues. CDR3 DNA sequence: TGTGCCAGCAGCCCATCAGGGGGCCCACAAGAGACCCAGTACTTC. Its translation: CASSPSGGPQETQYF.

There are many counts of this clonotype. This chain connects TRBV28 to TRBJ2-7, with D maybe TRBD1 (6 bases). With 6 bases removed from V and 2 bases from J, the gap between germline ends came to 17 bases. Germline V gene data show CDR1 as MDHEN and CDR2 as SYDVKM. The CDR3 is 15 amino acids. CDR3 region: CASSPPGHQTYEQYF. CDR3 sequence (DNA): TGTGCCAGCAGCCCTCCGGGACACCAGACCTACGAGCAGTACTTC.

This chain connects TRBV15 to TRBJ2-5; 10 bases fit TRBD2. V was pared by 1 base and J by 5 bases, with 4 bases of the junction left unmatched. Per the germline V gene, CDR1 is LNHNV and CDR2 is YYDKDF (reference sequence). The CDR3 has 15 amino acids. CDR3 sequence: CATSRGTSGRETQYF. The CDR3 DNA reads TGTGCCACCAGCAGAGGGACTAGCGGAAGGGAGACCCAGTACTTC.

The rearrangement joins TRBV14 to TRBJ2-2, with 9 bases aligning to TRBD1. The CDR3 has 17 residues. Losses at the gene ends were 4 bases for V and 1 base for J; bases not matched to a gene: 7. Germline-derived CDR1 and CDR2 are SGHDN and FVKESK. CDR3 coding DNA: TGTGCCAGCAGCCCGTTACAGGGGGCTAAGAACACCGGGGAGCTGTTTTTT. This encodes CASSPLQGAKNTGELFF.

The chain joins TRBV27 to TRBJ1-6; 8 bases are a match to TRBD1. The germline V gene has CDR1 MNHEY and CDR2 SMNVEV (reference sequence). The ends lost 3 bases at V and 8 bases at J; junction bases unmatched: 6. CDR3 length: 15 residues. CDR3 in DNA: TGTGCCAGCAGTTTGTGGGCAGGGGGCGATTCACCCCTCCACTTT. Protein product: CASSLWAGGDSPLHF.

The chain joins TRBV12-3 or TRBV12-4 to TRBJ1-1; D perhaps matches TRBD1 (5 bases). This CDR3 has 12 residues. V was pared by 8 bases and J by 9 bases, with 16 bases between. The CDR3 nucleotides read TGTGCCAGCGAGGAGAACGGGGCGCAAGCTTTCTTT. Its protein is CASEENGAQAFF.

V gene TRBV7-2 combines with J gene TRBJ2-1; TRBD1 matches 10 bases. The junction had 25 bases not matched to a gene; V was cut back by 8 bases and J by 6 bases. This CDR3 has 20 amino acids. Germline V gives CDR1 SGHTA, CDR2 FQGNSA. The CDR3 spells CASSPPTRDRGTNDGNEQFF. For the CDR3, the DNA is TGTGCCAGCTCACCACCGACCCGGGACAGGGGAACAAACGACGGCAATGAGCAGTTCTTC.

The sample holds many counts of this clonotype. V and J are TRBV7-9 and TRBJ1-5, with D perhaps TRBD1 (6 bases). Looked up from germline, CDR1 is SEHNR and CDR2 is FQNEAQ (reference sequence). The CDR3 is 17 residues long. V was pared by 3 bases and J by 0 bases, with 15 bases between. The CDR3, as DNA: TGTGCCAGCAGCTTTGTAACAGGGATGATTAGCAATCAGCCCCAGCATTTT. Encoded protein: CASSFVTGMISNQPQHF.

This clonotype was observed a handful of times. The gene calls are TRBV2 and TRBJ2-7, with 9 bases lining up with TRBD1. The CDR3 is 14 residues long. V was pared by 5 bases and J by 5 bases, with 7 bases of the junction left unmatched. Germline CDR1 SNHLY, CDR2 FYNNEI. Written as DNA, the CDR3 is TGTGCCAGCAGTACCGGGACAGGGTCAAACGAGCAGTACTTC. It specifies CASSTGTGSNEQYF.

This clonotype was picked up many times. The chain joins TRBV27 to TRBJ2-1; TRBD2 matches 13 bases. CDR1 and CDR2 (germline): MNHEY, SMNVEV (reference sequence). Trimming at V came to 3 bases and at J to 8 bases, leaving 4 bases not matched to a gene. The CDR3 runs to 15 residues. The CDR3: CASSLTSGRIYEQFF. CDR3 nucleotide sequence: TGTGCCAGCAGTTTGACTAGCGGGAGGATCTATGAGCAGTTCTTC.

This clonotype was seen a few times. The V call is TRBV20-1, the J call TRBJ1-2; D is undetermined. Germline V gives CDR1 DFQATT, CDR2 SNEGSKA (reference sequence). CDR3 length equals 16 residues. Trimming removed 6 bases from V and 5 bases from J, with 25 bases in between. The CDR3 DNA reads TGCAGTGCCCAAGCCCTTTACGAGAGAGGGCGGTATGGCTACACCTTC. This codes for CSAQALYERGRYGYTF.

The genes are TRBV19 and TRBJ2-4; D may be TRBD2 (6 bases). Trimming took 3 bases from V and 6 from J, leaving 15 bases between them. This CDR3 has 15 amino acids. Germline V gene sequence: CDR1 LNHDA, CDR2 SQIVND (reference sequence). CDR3 protein: CASSMGRGTGNIQYF. The CDR3 DNA follows: TGTGCCAGTAGTATGGGGCGGGGAACCGGAAACATTCAGTACTTC.

This clonotype was observed a few times. The rearrangement joins TRBV6-5 to TRBJ2-3, with 8 bases lining up with TRBD2. The germline CDR1 and CDR2 sequences are MNHEY and SVGAGI. Germline trimming cut 0 bases from V and 3 bases from J; bases unmatched to any gene: 2. CDR3 length: 15 residues. The CDR3 here is CASSYSSGRTDTQYF. In nucleotides, the CDR3 is TGTGCCAGCAGTTACTCCAGCGGGAGAACAGATACGCAGTATTTT.

V usage is TRBV19 and J usage is TRBJ2-2; D unresolved. The V end lost 5 bases, the J end lost 3 bases, and 13 bases lay between the germline ends. The length of the CDR3 is 15 residues. Germline V gene lookup returns CDR1 LNHDA and CDR2 SQIVND (reference sequence). CDR3 loop: CASSPRAFDTGELFF. The CDR3 DNA is TGTGCCAGTAGTCCCCGCGCATTTGACACCGGGGAGCTGTTTTTT.

The V call is TRBV20-1, the J call TRBJ1-1; D remains unclear. This CDR3 has 15 residues. The germline V gene has CDR1 DFQATT and CDR2 SNEGSKA (reference sequence). V was pared by 2 bases and J by 2 bases, with 15 bases between. The CDR3 spells CSARPFRRPNTEAFF. CDR3 DNA sequence: TGCAGTGCTAGACCGTTCAGGAGACCAAACACTGAAGCTTTCTTT.

A few counts support this clonotype. The genes are TRBV29-1 and TRBJ1-1; 7 nucleotides match TRBD1. V shed 8 bases and J 4 bases; nucleotides not matched to a gene: 13. The CDR3 sequence is 14 residues long. Germline V CDR1 and CDR2: SQVTM, ANQGSEA. DNA for the CDR3: TGCAGCACTGACCCGACAGGGATGGGCACTGAAGCTTTCTTT. Amino acid sequence: CSTDPTGMGTEAFF. Full variable domain (remainder filled in from reference TRBV29-1 and TRBJ1-1): SAVISQKPSRDICQRGTSLTIQCQVDSQVTMMFWYRQQPGQSLTLIATANQGSEATYESGFVIDKFPISRPNLTFSTLTVSNMSPEDSSIYLCSTDPTGMGTEAFFGQGTRLTVV.